The 20 T cell receptor beta chains in this list originate from one sample, sequenced in a study of neurological immune-mediated disorders (dated 2019 in TCRdb). The method behind the library was 5' RACE. The sequencer listed for this sample is Illumina HiSeq 2500. TCRdb redid the processing of the public reads, applying fastp at Q25 and MiXCR, and retained in-frame beta chains. Rows matching on CDR3 protein sequence are summarized as one entry with the most common DNA and genes. The table for this sample lists about 62,000 distinct CDR3 sequences; around 4.7% of them were counted only once. Of the sample, 3% to 4% is held by the ten largest clones. Sequencing input: PBMCs. These receptors came from a woman between 45 and 65 years old with multiple sclerosis.

This clonotype has a count of ten or more. The chain links TRBV7-2 to TRBJ1-5; D not resolved. This CDR3 has 12 residues. In germline, CDR1 is SGHTA, CDR2 FQGNSA. Deletions cut 5 bases from V and 7 bases from J, with 9 bases between. CDR3 region: CASSPPEQPQHF. The DNA for the CDR3 is TGTGCCAGCAGCCCTCCTGAGCAGCCCCAGCATTTT.

This clonotype has a count of ten or more. The chain couples TRBV12-3 or TRBV12-4 to TRBJ2-3; TRBD1 agrees at 11 bases. Trimming cost V 5 bases and J 4 bases; bases outside gene matches: 2. CDR3 size: 14 residues. The CDR3 spells CASSRTGGADTQYF. CDR3 nucleotides: TGTGCCAGCAGTCGGACAGGGGGCGCAGATACGCAGTATTTT.

This clonotype was seen ten or more times. The chain recombines TRBV5-1 with TRBJ1-5; 9 bases align to TRBD1. The germline V gene encodes CDR1 SGHRS and CDR2 YFSETQ. After removal of 2 bases from V and 3 bases from J, the junction contained 3 bases not matched to a gene. This CDR3 has 15 residues. The CDR3 region is CASSLQGAINQPQHF. DNA of the CDR3: TGCGCCAGCAGCTTACAGGGGGCCATCAATCAGCCCCAGCATTTT.

There are many counts of this clonotype. This chain connects TRBV27 to TRBJ1-4, with D unresolved. Germline values: CDR1 MNHEY, CDR2 SMNVEV (reference sequence). This CDR3 is built from 13 residues. V was trimmed by 5 bases and J by 5 bases, leaving 9 bases between them. CDR3 sequence (DNA): TGTGCCAGCAGTCCGGGGTCCAATGAAAAACTGTTTTTT. Its protein is CASSPGSNEKLFF.

For this clonotype: Germline is not matched at one junction end, which may reflect a read error. V is TRBV2 and J is TRBJ1-6; a weak D match, TRBD1 (5 bases). Per germline, CDR1 SNHLY and CDR2 FYNNEI. The CDR3 extends over 13 amino acids. The CDR3 loop is CASSEEGHGGLNF. DNA for the CDR3: TGTGCCAGCAGTGAAGAAGGACACGGAGGACTCAACTTT.

Ten or more counts support this clonotype. The gene calls are TRBV5-6 and TRBJ2-3, with D uncertain. This CDR3 region has 13 residues. Germline V CDR1 and CDR2: SGHDT, YYEEEE. V was pared by 1 base and J by 3 bases, with 6 bases between. CDR3 protein: CASSLPGTDTQYF. The CDR3 coding sequence is TGTGCCAGCAGCTTGCCCGGAACAGATACGCAGTATTTT.

This clonotype was counted at least ten times. The chain combines TRBV6-2 or TRBV6-3 with TRBJ2-1; a possible D gene is TRBD2 (5 bases). The CDR3 length is 16 residues. CDR1 is MNHEY and CDR2 is SVGEGT in the germline V gene. The V end lost 6 bases, the J end lost 1 base, and 16 bases lay between the germline ends. The CDR3 nucleotides are TGTGCCAGCAGCCAATGGCCGCCGGGGTCCTACAATGAGCAGTTCTTC. It specifies CASSQWPPGSYNEQFF.

This clonotype was seen a few times. The chain is built from TRBV12-3 or TRBV12-4 and TRBJ2-2; the D gene is possibly TRBD1 (7 bases). The CDR3 totals 15 residues. Trimming took 3 bases from V and 4 from J, leaving 12 bases between them. CDR3 amino acids: CASSFAGGRTGELFF. Here the CDR3 DNA reads TGTGCCAGCAGTTTCGCAGGGGGGCGCACCGGGGAGCTGTTTTTT.

This clonotype was counted many times. The J gene is TRBJ1-1, the V gene TRBV20-1, with unresolved D. The germline V and J ends were trimmed by 3 bases and 4 bases, with 6 bases remaining between them. CDR3 size: 11 residues. Germline-derived CDR1 and CDR2 are DFQATT and SNEGSKA (reference sequence). The CDR3 DNA reads TGCAGTGCTAGGGAGGTCACTGAAGCTTTCTTT. It is translated as CSAREVTEAFF.

This clonotype was recorded at least ten times. CDR3 residues: CASSLEAANTGELFF. The CDR3, as DNA: TGTGCCAGCAGCTTAGAGGCGGCGAACACCGGGGAGCTGTTTTTT. The chain joins TRBV7-9 to TRBJ2-2; no clear D gene. The CDR3 spans 15 residues. Trimming took 1 base from V and 0 from J, leaving 6 bases between them. Germline CDR1 is SEHNR and CDR2 is FQNEAQ (reference sequence).

This clonotype was detected a few times. The CDR3 protein is CASSFGRETQYF. CDR3 coding DNA: TGTGCCAGCAGCTTCGGGAGGGAGACCCAGTACTTC. V gene TRBV7-2 combines with J gene TRBJ2-5, with 7 bases identical to TRBD2. The CDR3 is 12 residues long. The junction had 0 bases not matched to a gene; V was cut back by 3 bases and J by 5 bases. The V gene's germline CDR1 is SGHTA and CDR2 FQGNSA.

The table lists this clonotype with many counts. V and J are TRBV4-3 and TRBJ2-6; D is tentatively TRBD1 or TRBD2 (5 bases each). CDR1 and CDR2 from the germline V gene are LGHNA and YSLEER. V lost 5 bases and J lost 0, with 11 bases in between. The CDR3 loop spans 16 amino acids. The CDR3 DNA is TGCGCCAGCAGCTCCCAGGGAGTCTCTGGGGCCAACGTCCTGACTTTC. This codes for CASSSQGVSGANVLTF.

This chain uses TRBV20-1 with TRBJ2-2; 11 bases fit TRBD2. The CDR3 contains 15 residues. Germline-derived CDR1 and CDR2 are DFQATT and SNEGSKA (reference sequence). Unmatched junction bases numbered 2, after V lost 3 bases and J lost 2 bases. CDR3 coding DNA: TGCAGTGCTAGTAGCGGGGGGGATAACACCGGGGAGCTGTTTTTT. Protein: CSASSGGDNTGELFF.

This clonotype was detected many times. The genes are TRBV20-1 and TRBJ2-1; 7 bases line up with TRBD2. The CDR3 covers 15 residues. Germline V CDR1 and CDR2: DFQATT, SNEGSKA (reference sequence). Trimming removed 1 base from V and 7 bases from J; junction bases left unmatched: 10. CDR3 region: CSARAPGLGLNEQFF. CDR3 DNA: TGCAGTGCTAGAGCCCCCGGACTAGGATTGAATGAGCAGTTCTTC.

This clonotype was recorded many times. The V and J genes are TRBV7-2 and TRBJ1-5, with TRBD1 identical over 9 bases. V gave up 5 bases and J gave up 5 bases; unmatched junction bases: 4. The V gene's germline CDR1 is SGHTA and CDR2 FQGNSA. This CDR3 region has 14 residues. CDR3 amino acids: CASSQQGADQPQHF. The DNA for the CDR3 is TGTGCCAGCAGCCAACAGGGGGCGGATCAGCCCCAGCATTTT.

Ten or more counts support this clonotype. This chain uses TRBV20-1 with TRBJ1-6; D not resolved. Trimming shortened V by 0 bases and J by 13 bases, and 13 bases separated the two germline ends. The CDR3 covers 13 residues. Germline CDR1 and CDR2: DFQATT and SNEGSKA (reference sequence). The CDR3 loop is CSARDLDGNPLHF. CDR3 DNA: TGCAGTGCTAGAGATCTCGACGGTAATCCCCTCCACTTT.

This clonotype occurred many times. This chain links TRBV6-2 or TRBV6-3 with TRBJ2-1, with D unresolved. This CDR3 comprises 16 residues. Germline CDR1 and CDR2: MNHEY and SVGEGT. Trimming left V 7 bases short and J 4 bases short, with 20 bases between. CDR3 region: CASTKIFDWLYNEQFF. In nucleotides, the CDR3 is TGTGCCAGCACTAAGATATTCGACTGGCTTTACAATGAGCAGTTCTTC.

This clonotype was recorded at least ten times. J is TRBJ2-2 and V is TRBV3-1; D is ambiguous. CDR1 is LGHDT and CDR2 is YNNKEL in the germline V gene (reference sequence). The germline V and J ends were trimmed by 4 bases and 7 bases, with 7 bases remaining between them. CDR3 size: 12 residues. Here the CDR3 reads CASSPSIGELFF. CDR3 in DNA: TGTGCCAGCAGCCCGTCTATCGGGGAGCTGTTTTTT.

This clonotype has a count of ten or more. This chain links TRBV7-2 with TRBJ2-7; 7 bases agree with TRBD1. V dropped 5 bases and J dropped 0; count of bases not matched to a gene: 4. The CDR3 totals 14 residues. CDR1 and CDR2 from the germline V gene are SGHTA and FQGNSA. The CDR3 region is CASSTGQVSYEQYF. As DNA, the CDR3 is TGTGCCAGCAGCACCGGACAGGTCTCCTACGAGCAGTACTTC.

The table lists this clonotype with many counts. One junction end disagrees with the germline gene, perhaps due to a read error. The chain has TRBV7-9 and TRBJ1-6; D is possibly TRBD1 (5 bases). Germline V lookup: CDR1 SEHNR, CDR2 FQNEAQ (reference sequence). The CDR3 loop spans 16 amino acids. The CDR3 region has the DNA TGTGCCAGCAGCTTAGGGACAAGCGGTACTAATTCACCCCTCAACTTT. Its translation is CASSLGTSGTNSPLNF.